The next 10 T cell receptor beta chains were all read from a single sample in a study of CD8 T cells in ankylosing spondylitis. Study findings and constraints: Among TCR beta sequences, a motif of about 8 highly homologous variants appeared characteristic of ankylosing spondylitis blood.

TCRdb re-called the 5' RACE reads with MiXCR, one entry per CDR3 protein. The table shows 470,000 or so distinct CDR3 sequences, with more than 25% occurring only once. Their specific antigens are unknown. The sample was blood, either unsorted or a sorted T cell fraction (not recorded which). The receptors derive from a male donor with ankylosing spondylitis.

The chain combines TRBV7-2 with TRBJ2-5; D uncertain. Per germline, CDR1 SGHTA and CDR2 FQGNSA. The V gene lost 4 bases and the J gene lost 1 base, with 10 bases spanning the gap. CDR3 length equals 14 residues. The CDR3 spells CASSSRNLQETQYF. The CDR3 DNA sequence: TGTGCCAGCAGCTCGAGAAATCTCCAAGAGACCCAGTACTTC.

V and J are TRBV18 and TRBJ2-2; possible D gene TRBD2, 5 bases. This CDR3 contains 14 residues. CDR1 is KGHSH, CDR2 LQKENI, per germline. Between the trimmed V and J ends, which lost 2 bases and 7 bases, there was a span of 11 bases. Written as DNA, the CDR3 is TGTGCCAGCTCACCAAGGAGCGGCGACGGGGAGCTGTTTTTT. Its protein is CASSPRSGDGELFF.

This clonotype was recorded a few times. This sequence joins TRBV18 and TRBJ2-1; D is unresolved. This CDR3 has 15 amino acids. The germline V gene has CDR1 KGHSH and CDR2 LQKENI. Trimming stripped 0 bases from V and 0 bases from J, with 6 bases between. The CDR3 sequence is CASSPPASSYNEQFF. The DNA for the CDR3 is TGTGCCAGCTCACCACCGGCTAGCTCCTACAATGAGCAGTTCTTC.

This clonotype was observed a few times. The rearrangement joins TRBV12-3 or TRBV12-4 to TRBJ2-3, with 11 bases that match TRBD2. Losses at the gene ends were 5 bases for V and 0 bases for J; bases not matched to a gene: 7. The CDR3 extends over 17 amino acids. CDR3 in DNA: TGTGCCAGCAGTCAAGGGACTAGCGGTTTTAGCACAGATACGCAGTATTTT. Its translation: CASSQGTSGFSTDTQYF.

The genes are TRBV29-1 and TRBJ1-2, with D maybe TRBD1 (6 bases). Per the germline V gene, CDR1 is SQVTM and CDR2 is ANQGSEA. This CDR3 spans 14 amino acids. Trimming took 6 bases from V and 2 from J, leaving 16 bases between them. CDR3 sequence (DNA): TGCAGCGTGTGGCGGGGGGCCCAGAACTATGGCTACACCTTC. Translating it yields CSVWRGAQNYGYTF.

The V gene is TRBV20-1, the J gene TRBJ2-1; 7 positions match TRBD2. Germline V gene sequence: CDR1 DFQATT, CDR2 SNEGSKA (reference sequence). After removal of 5 bases from V and 8 bases from J, the junction contained 9 bases not matched to a gene. The CDR3 covers 13 residues. CDR3 sequence: CSASQGGSDEQFF. The CDR3 DNA reads as TGCAGTGCTTCCCAGGGAGGGTCGGATGAGCAGTTCTTC.

This clonotype has a handful of counts. The DNA of the CDR3 is TGTGCCAGCAGCCAAGCCCCAGGGGGTGGAAAGACCCAGTACTTC. Protein sequence: CASSQAPGGGKTQYF. This chain joins TRBV3-1 and TRBJ2-5; the match to TRBD1 covers 7 bases. From germline, CDR1 is LGHDT and CDR2 YNNKEL (reference sequence). This CDR3 is 15 amino acids long. The ends lost 1 base at V and 6 bases at J; junction bases unmatched: 8.

This clonotype was counted a few times. The chain is built from TRBV6-2 or TRBV6-3 and TRBJ2-1; 7 bases align to TRBD1. Trimming removed 0 bases from V and 8 bases from J; junction bases left unmatched: 10. The CDR3 loop spans 16 amino acids. CDR1 is MNHEY and CDR2 is SVGEGT in the germline V gene. CDR3 protein: CASSYSGTENPDEQFF. DNA of the CDR3: TGTGCCAGCAGTTACTCGGGGACAGAGAACCCCGATGAGCAGTTCTTC.

The chain is built from TRBV7-2 and TRBJ2-7; a possible D gene is TRBD1 (5 bases). Trimming took 5 bases from V and 3 from J, leaving 11 bases between them. Germline lookup yields CDR1 SGHTA and CDR2 FQGNSA. CDR3 length: 13 residues. CDR3 DNA: TGTGCCAGCAGCAACGAAAGGGGCTACGAGCAGTACTTC. It translates to CASSNERGYEQYF.

This clonotype showed up just a few times. DNA for the CDR3: TGCGCCAGCAGCCGGACAGACGAGACCCAGTACTTC. Amino acids: CASSRTDETQYF. The rearrangement joins TRBV5-1 to TRBJ2-5; D is perhaps TRBD1 (6 bases). Germline-derived CDR1 and CDR2 are SGHRS and YFSETQ. V lost 4 bases and J 5 bases, leaving 9 bases between the germline ends. This CDR3 spans 12 amino acids.